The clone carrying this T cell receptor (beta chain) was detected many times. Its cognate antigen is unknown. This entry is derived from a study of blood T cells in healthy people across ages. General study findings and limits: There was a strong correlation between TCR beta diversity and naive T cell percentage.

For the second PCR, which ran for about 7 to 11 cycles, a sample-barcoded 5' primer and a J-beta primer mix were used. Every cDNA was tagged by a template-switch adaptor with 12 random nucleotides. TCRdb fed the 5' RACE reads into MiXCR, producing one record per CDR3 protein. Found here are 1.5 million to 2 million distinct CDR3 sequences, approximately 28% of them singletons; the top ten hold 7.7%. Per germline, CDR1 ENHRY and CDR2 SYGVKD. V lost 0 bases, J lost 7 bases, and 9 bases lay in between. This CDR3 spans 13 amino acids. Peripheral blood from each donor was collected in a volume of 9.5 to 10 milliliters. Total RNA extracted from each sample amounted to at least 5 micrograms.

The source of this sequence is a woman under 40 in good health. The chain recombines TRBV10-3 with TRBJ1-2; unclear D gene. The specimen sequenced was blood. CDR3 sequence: CAISESITVGYTF. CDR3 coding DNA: TGTGCCATCAGTGAGTCGATAACGGTTGGCTACACCTTC.